The 27 T cell receptor beta chains in this list originate from one sample, sequenced in a study of cytomegalovirus exposure and HLA in healthy donors. Clones were read by immunoSEQ multiplex PCR, and TCRdb kept only the in-frame ones, dropping some. The sample yields 200,000 to 250,000 clones, more than 85% seen once. The source material was PBMCs. Receptors were obtained from a young man in good health and CMV-seropositive.

The V and J genes are TRBV6-1 and TRBJ2-7, with no clear D. Trimming cost V 7 bases and J 6 bases, with 13 bases left between them. The germline gives CDR1 MNHNS, CDR2 SASEGT. The CDR3 contains 12 residues. CDR3 region: CASNENEAEQYF. The CDR3 bases are TGTGCCAGCAACGAGAATGAGGCCGAGCAGTACTTC.

This chain connects TRBV10-3 to TRBJ2-2, with 8 bases aligning to TRBD2. There are 14 residues in the CDR3. Germline V gene lookup returns CDR1 ENHRY and CDR2 SYGVKD. V was pared by 11 bases and J by 1 base, with 6 bases of the junction left unmatched. DNA of the CDR3: TGTGCCTCCCATAGCGGGGTGAACACCGGGGAGCTGTTTTTT. The encoded protein is CASHSGVNTGELFF.

This chain connects TRBV5-1 to TRBJ2-2; the match to TRBD1 covers 10 bases. Germline CDR1 reads SGHRS; CDR2 reads YFSETQ. With 4 bases clipped from V and 5 bases from J, the junction kept 5 bases outside the gene matches. The CDR3 has 15 amino acids. The CDR3 region is CASSHGTGATGELFF. In DNA form, the CDR3 reads TGCGCCAGCAGCCATGGGACAGGGGCAACCGGGGAGCTGTTTTTT. The full variable domain, its missing parts supplied by reference TRBV5-1 and TRBJ2-2, is KAGVTQTPRYLIKTRGQQVTLSCSPISGHRSVSWYQQTPGQGLQFLFEYFSETQRNKGNFPGRFSGRQFSNSRSEMNVSTLELGDSALYLCASSHGTGATGELFFGEGSRLTVL.

The chain recombines TRBV28 with TRBJ2-2; D is perhaps TRBD2 (5 bases). CDR1 MDHEN and CDR2 SYDVKM come from the germline V gene. The CDR3 consists of 14 residues. Deletions cut 1 base from V and 5 bases from J, with 8 bases between. The CDR3 DNA reads as TGTGCCAGCAGTTTATATCCGGGGACCGGGGAGCTGTTTTTT. Translated: CASSLYPGTGELFF.

The chain is built from TRBV4-1 and TRBJ2-2, with 7 bases that match TRBD1. The germline CDR1 and CDR2 sequences are MGHRA and YSYEKL. The CDR3 length is 19 residues. After removal of 3 bases from V and 3 bases from J, the junction contained 16 bases not matched to a gene. The CDR3 nucleotides read TGCGCCAGCAGCCACCCCTTTCCGAGGACAGGTTTAGACACCGGGGAGCTGTTTTTT. Encoded protein: CASSHPFPRTGLDTGELFF.

The chain is built from TRBV7-9 and TRBJ2-3; the match to TRBD2 covers 11 bases. Trimming took 6 bases from V and 4 from J; bases not matched to a gene: 6. The CDR3 runs to 15 residues. Germline CDR1 and CDR2: SEHNR and FQNEAQ (reference sequence). The CDR3 protein is CASRDTSGSPDTQYF. CDR3 nucleotide sequence: TGTGCCAGCAGAGACACTAGCGGGAGCCCAGATACGCAGTATTTT.

The chain links TRBV5-1 to TRBJ2-7, with a tentative D call TRBD1 (5 bases). Germline CDR1 reads SGHRS; CDR2 reads YFSETQ. This CDR3 has 14 amino acids. V was shortened by 1 base and J by 3 bases, with 11 bases between the two germline ends. This CDR3 reads CASSLSPGNYEQYF. The CDR3 region has the DNA TGCGCCAGCAGCTTGAGTCCAGGGAACTACGAGCAGTACTTC.

On this clone: Its ends do not fully match the called genes, so a read error is possible. The chain joins TRBV11-1 to TRBJ2-3, with TRBD2 as a possible D gene (5 bases). Germline V CDR1 and CDR2: SGHAT, FQDESV (reference sequence). The CDR3 has 14 amino acids. The CDR3 DNA follows: TGTGCCAGCAGCCTAGCCGGCGTGGCAGATACGCAGTATTTT. This translates into CASSLAGVADTQYF.

As for this clone: A much more abundant neighbour one base away suggests this may be a read error. The chain carries TRBV6-5 and TRBJ1-1; D gene unclear. Germline-derived CDR1 and CDR2 are MNHEY and SVGAGI. Trimming cost V 0 bases and J 2 bases, with 7 bases left between them. The CDR3 covers 14 residues. CDR3 bases: TGTGCCAGCAGTTACTCGAGGGTTAACACTGAAGCTTTCTTT. This translates into CASSYSRVNTEAFF.

This sequence joins TRBV6-5 and TRBJ2-7, with D possibly being TRBD1 or TRBD2 (5 bases each). This CDR3 has 14 residues. The V and J ends lost 6 bases and 3 bases respectively, with 15 bases between them. The V gene's germline CDR1 is MNHEY and CDR2 SVGAGI. The CDR3 here is CASSRSLGRYEQYF. The CDR3 nucleotides read TGTGCCAGCAGCCGATCCTTGGGACGCTACGAGCAGTACTTC.

The chain carries TRBV5-4 and TRBJ2-5, with D perhaps being TRBD1 or TRBD2 (5 bases each). The V gene's germline CDR1 is SGHNT and CDR2 YYREEE (reference sequence). CDR3 length equals 14 residues. With 4 bases removed from V and 3 bases from J, the gap between germline ends came to 13 bases. The CDR3 DNA sequence: TGTGCCAGCAGCCTATCCGGGGCGGAAGAGACCCAGTACTTC. This sequence encodes CASSLSGAEETQYF.

The rearrangement joins TRBV7-8 to TRBJ2-7; the match to TRBD2 covers 12 bases. V lost 5 bases, J lost 7 bases, and 15 bases stayed unmatched. Germline assignment: CDR1 SGHVS and CDR2 FQNEAQ. The CDR3 spans 17 residues. CDR3 coding DNA: TGTGCCAGCAGCACGATTTCCACTAGCGGGAGGACGGGTGAGCAGTACTTC. It codes for CASSTISTSGRTGEQYF. The full variable domain, its missing parts supplied by reference TRBV7-8 and TRBJ2-7, is GAGVSQSPRYKVAKRGQDVALRCDPISGHVSLFWYQQALGQGPEFLTYFQNEAQLDKSGLPSDRFFAERPEGSVSTLKIQRTQQEDSAVYLCASSTISTSGRTGEQYFGPGTRLTVT.

Only a few counts were recorded for this clone. This chain connects TRBV6-5 to TRBJ2-7, with 11 bases lining up with TRBD1. This CDR3 comprises 15 residues. Germline V gives CDR1 MNHEY, CDR2 SVGAGI. With 5 bases clipped from V and 4 bases from J, the junction kept 7 bases outside the gene matches. The CDR3 loop is CASSTSGTGGYEQYF. In nucleotides, the CDR3 is TGTGCCAGCAGTACTTCCGGGACAGGGGGTTACGAGCAGTACTTC.

This clone was detected a few times. Written as DNA, the CDR3 is TGTGCCAGCTCACAGGGGTTCACAGATACGCAGTATTTT. It translates to CASSQGFTDTQYF. The chain is built from TRBV18 and TRBJ2-3, with D tentatively TRBD1 (5 bases). Germline-derived CDR1 and CDR2 are KGHSH and LQKENI. V gave up 4 bases and J gave up 2 bases, with 7 bases separating them. The CDR3 totals 13 residues.

The chain carries TRBV10-3 and TRBJ1-1; D is unclear. With 2 bases removed from V and 4 bases from J, the gap between germline ends came to 8 bases. The CDR3 loop spans 13 amino acids. Germline V gives CDR1 ENHRY, CDR2 SYGVKD. CDR3 in amino acids: CAISEDLSTEAFF. The CDR3 bases are TGTGCCATCAGTGAGGATCTCTCCACTGAAGCTTTCTTT.

The chain links TRBV19 to TRBJ2-2, with 12 bases fitting TRBD1. V lost 7 bases and J lost 4; bases outside the gene matches: 4. In germline, CDR1 is LNHDA, CDR2 SQIVND (reference sequence). The CDR3 spans 15 residues. CDR3 DNA sequence: TGTGCCAGTAAAGGGACAGGGGGCAGCACCGGGGAGCTGTTTTTT. Translated: CASKGTGGSTGELFF.

This chain joins TRBV11-2 and TRBJ2-5, with a weak D call TRBD2 (5 bases). The V gene's germline CDR1 is SGHAT and CDR2 FQNNGV. The CDR3 covers 11 residues. Deletions cut 5 bases from V and 5 bases from J, with 6 bases between. In DNA, the CDR3 is TGTGCCAGCAGCAGAGGGGAGACCCAGTACTTC. Protein sequence: CASSRGETQYF.

The chain couples TRBV7-9 to TRBJ1-1; unclear D gene. Germline V gene sequence: CDR1 SEHNR, CDR2 FQNEAQ (reference sequence). The CDR3 spans 11 residues. V dropped 7 bases and J dropped 1 base, with 4 bases sitting between them. The CDR3 DNA follows: TGTGCCAGCACCCGGAACACTGAAGCTTTCTTT. Amino acid sequence: CASTRNTEAFF.

This chain uses TRBV25-1 with TRBJ2-1, with a weak D call TRBD1 (6 bases). V dropped 1 base and J dropped 2 bases, with 12 bases sitting between them. Per germline, CDR1 MGHDK and CDR2 SYGVNS. The CDR3 covers 16 residues. The CDR3 DNA follows: TGTGCCAGCAGTGAATTGAGGGACAAGCCCTACAATGAGCAGTTCTTC. Protein product: CASSELRDKPYNEQFF.

V usage is TRBV11-2 and J usage is TRBJ2-1; TRBD2 matches at 10 bases. The germline V gene has CDR1 SGHAT and CDR2 FQNNGV. The CDR3 is 16 amino acids. V shed 4 bases, J shed 4 bases, and the junction held 7 bases outside the gene matches. The CDR3 bases are TGTGCCAGCAGCTCTTTAGCGGGAGGATATTACAATGAGCAGTTCTTC. Translated: CASSSLAGGYYNEQFF.

The genes are TRBV4-3 and TRBJ1-1; D perhaps matches TRBD1 (6 bases). The CDR3 has 15 residues. Trimming cost V 0 bases and J 4 bases, with 12 bases left between them. Germline-derived CDR1 and CDR2 are LGHNA and YSLEER. CDR3 bases: TGCGCCAGCAGCCAAGAAACAGGGTTTGGCACTGAAGCTTTCTTT. It codes for CASSQETGFGTEAFF.

The chain has TRBV19 and TRBJ1-2; a weak D match, TRBD1 (6 bases). This CDR3 comprises 15 residues. V gave up 3 bases and J gave up 3 bases, with 14 bases separating them. CDR1 and CDR2 from the germline V gene are LNHDA and SQIVND (reference sequence). CDR3 nucleotide sequence: TGTGCCAGTAGTATGGGACAAAGGGGCTACTATGGCTACACCTTC. Its translation is CASSMGQRGYYGYTF.

The rearrangement joins TRBV12-2 to TRBJ2-7; the table assigns TRBD2, which was not confirmed against the DNA. TRBV12-2 is a pseudogene. The CDR3 loop spans 17 amino acids. The CDR3 DNA follows: TGTGCAAGTCGCTTCCTCAGGCCTAGCAGCCTGGCTCGCGAGCAGTACTTC. This codes for CASRFLRPSSLAREQYF.

CDR3: CASSVAPDTQYF. In nucleotides, the CDR3 is TGTGCCAGCAGTGTGGCCCCAGATACGCAGTATTTT. This chain joins TRBV6-1 and TRBJ2-3; D unresolved. V dropped 4 bases and J dropped 4 bases, with 6 bases sitting between them. Per germline, CDR1 MNHNS and CDR2 SASEGT. The length of the CDR3 is 12 residues.

The CDR3 reads CASSPFPGHLGNTIYF. The CDR3 region has the DNA TGTGCCAGCAGTCCTTTCCCGGGACATCTTGGAAACACCATATATTTT. This chain uses TRBV27 with TRBJ1-3; D is perhaps TRBD1 (6 bases). V was trimmed by 5 bases and J by 3 bases, leaving 17 bases between them. CDR1 is MNHEY and CDR2 is SMNVEV in the germline V gene (reference sequence). This CDR3 is built from 16 residues.

This sequence joins TRBV6-1 and TRBJ2-3; 12 bases match TRBD2. The junction had 2 bases not matched to a gene; V was cut back by 4 bases and J by 0 bases. This CDR3 is 16 amino acids long. Germline V gene sequence: CDR1 MNHNS, CDR2 SASEGT. The CDR3 loop is CASSGLAGVSTDTQYF. As DNA, the CDR3 is TGTGCCAGCAGTGGACTAGCGGGAGTAAGCACAGATACGCAGTATTTT.

This chain connects TRBV18 to TRBJ2-1; D is undetermined. The germline V and J ends were trimmed by 6 bases and 4 bases, with 7 bases remaining between them. Germline-derived CDR1 and CDR2 are KGHSH and LQKENI. This CDR3 is 12 amino acids long. The CDR3 DNA follows: TGTGCCAGCTCTCAAAATTACAATGAGCAGTTCTTC. Translation: CASSQNYNEQFF.